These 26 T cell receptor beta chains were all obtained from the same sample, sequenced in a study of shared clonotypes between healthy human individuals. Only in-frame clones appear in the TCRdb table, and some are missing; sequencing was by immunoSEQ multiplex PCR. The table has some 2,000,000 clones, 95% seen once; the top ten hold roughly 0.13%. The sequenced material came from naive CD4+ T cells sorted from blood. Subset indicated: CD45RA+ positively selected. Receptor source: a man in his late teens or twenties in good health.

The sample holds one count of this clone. As DNA, the CDR3 is TGTGCCAGCAGTTACAGCGGGAGAGGCAATGAGCAGTTCTTC. It encodes CASSYSGRGNEQFF. The chain couples TRBV25-1 to TRBJ2-1, with TRBD2 matching 8 bases. The CDR3 runs to 14 residues. In germline, CDR1 is MGHDK, CDR2 SYGVNS. V trimming: 5 bases; J trimming: 6 bases; junction bases outside the gene matches: 6.

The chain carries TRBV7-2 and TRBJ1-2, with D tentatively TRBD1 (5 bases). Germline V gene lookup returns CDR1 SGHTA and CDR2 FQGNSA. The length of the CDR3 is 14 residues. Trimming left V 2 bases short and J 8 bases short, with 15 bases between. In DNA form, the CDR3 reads TGTGCCAGCAGCTTAAGCGGGCAGGGAGGCGGCTACACCTTC. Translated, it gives CASSLSGQGGGYTF.

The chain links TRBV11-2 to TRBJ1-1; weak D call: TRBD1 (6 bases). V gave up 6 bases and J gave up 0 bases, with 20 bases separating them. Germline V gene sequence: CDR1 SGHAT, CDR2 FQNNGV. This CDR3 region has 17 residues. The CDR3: CASSRGRGQFLNTEAFF. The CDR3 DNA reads TGTGCCAGCAGTCGAGGGAGAGGACAGTTTCTGAACACTGAAGCTTTCTTT.

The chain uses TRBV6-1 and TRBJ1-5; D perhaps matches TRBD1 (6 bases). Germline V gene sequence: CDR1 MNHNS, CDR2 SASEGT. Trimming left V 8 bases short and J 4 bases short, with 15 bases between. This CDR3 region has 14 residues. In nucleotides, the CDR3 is TGTGCCAGCCTTCTGACAGGCGGGAATCAGCCCCAGCATTTT. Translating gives CASLLTGGNQPQHF.

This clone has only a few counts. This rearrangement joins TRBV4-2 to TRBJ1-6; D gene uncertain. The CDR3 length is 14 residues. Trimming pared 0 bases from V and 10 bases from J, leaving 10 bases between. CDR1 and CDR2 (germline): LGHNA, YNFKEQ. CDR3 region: CASSQDRGSSPLHF. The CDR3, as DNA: TGTGCCAGCAGCCAAGATCGGGGAAGCTCACCCCTCCACTTT.

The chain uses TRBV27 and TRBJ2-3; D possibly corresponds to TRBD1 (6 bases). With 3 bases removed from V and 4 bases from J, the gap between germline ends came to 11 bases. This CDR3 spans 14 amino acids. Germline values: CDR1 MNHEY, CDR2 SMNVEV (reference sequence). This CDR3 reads CASSFTGLADTQYF. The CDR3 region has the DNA TGTGCCAGCAGTTTTACAGGGTTGGCAGATACGCAGTATTTT.

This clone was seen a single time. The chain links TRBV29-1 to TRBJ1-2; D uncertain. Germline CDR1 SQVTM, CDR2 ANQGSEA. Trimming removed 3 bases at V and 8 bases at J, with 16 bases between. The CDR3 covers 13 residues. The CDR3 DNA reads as TGCAGCGTTGAGAACTGGGAGGAACGGGGCTACACCTTC. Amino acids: CSVENWEERGYTF.

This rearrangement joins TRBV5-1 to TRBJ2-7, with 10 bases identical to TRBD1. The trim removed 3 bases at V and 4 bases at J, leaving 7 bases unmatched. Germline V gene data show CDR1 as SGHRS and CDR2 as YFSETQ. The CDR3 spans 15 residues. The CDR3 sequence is CASSWTGTGEYEQYF. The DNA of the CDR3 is TGCGCCAGCAGCTGGACCGGGACAGGGGAGTACGAGCAGTACTTC.

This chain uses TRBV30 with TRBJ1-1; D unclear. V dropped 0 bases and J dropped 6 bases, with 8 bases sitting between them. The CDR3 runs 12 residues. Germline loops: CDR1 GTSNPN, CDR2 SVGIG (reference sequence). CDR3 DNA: TGTGCCTGGAGTGTAACAAAATCTGAAGCTTTCTTT. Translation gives CAWSVTKSEAFF. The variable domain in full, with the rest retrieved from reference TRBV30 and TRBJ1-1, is SQTIHQWPATLVQPVGSPLSLECTVEGTSNPNLYWYRQAAGRGLQLLFYSVGIGQISSEVPQNLSASRPQDRQFILSSKKLLLSDSGFYLCAWSVTKSEAFFGQGTRLTVV.

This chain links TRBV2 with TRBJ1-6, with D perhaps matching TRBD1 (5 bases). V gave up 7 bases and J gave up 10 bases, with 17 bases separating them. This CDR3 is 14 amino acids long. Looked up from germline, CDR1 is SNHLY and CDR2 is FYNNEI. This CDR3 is CASTEGRVYSPLHF. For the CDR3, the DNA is TGTGCCAGCACCGAGGGGAGGGTATACTCACCCCTCCACTTT.

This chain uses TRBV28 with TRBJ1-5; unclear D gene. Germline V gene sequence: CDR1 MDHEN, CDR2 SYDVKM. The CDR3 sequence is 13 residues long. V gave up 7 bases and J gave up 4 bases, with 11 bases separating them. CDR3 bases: TGTGCCAGCACCTATTCATCAAATCAGCCCCAGCATTTT. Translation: CASTYSSNQPQHF.

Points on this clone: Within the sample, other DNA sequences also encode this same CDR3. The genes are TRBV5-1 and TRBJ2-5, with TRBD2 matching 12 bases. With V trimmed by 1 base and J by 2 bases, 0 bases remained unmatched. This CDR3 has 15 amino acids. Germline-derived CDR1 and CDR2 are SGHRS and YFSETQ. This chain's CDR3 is CASSLTSGGQETQYF. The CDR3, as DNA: TGCGCCAGCAGCTTGACTAGCGGGGGGCAAGAGACCCAGTACTTC.

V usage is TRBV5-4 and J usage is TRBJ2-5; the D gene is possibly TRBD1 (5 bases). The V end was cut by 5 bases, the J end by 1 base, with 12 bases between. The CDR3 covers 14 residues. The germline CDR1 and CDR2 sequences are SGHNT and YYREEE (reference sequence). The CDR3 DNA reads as TGTGCCAGCAGTCGTAGCAGGGCCCAAGAGACCCAGTACTTC. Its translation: CASSRSRAQETQYF.

The CDR3 coding sequence is TGTGCCAGCAGTGCTGACAGGGGCAATTACGAGCAGTACTTC. Translated, it gives CASSADRGNYEQYF. This chain connects TRBV2 to TRBJ2-7, with 8 bases lining up with TRBD1. The CDR3 is made up of 14 amino acids. Looked up from germline, CDR1 is SNHLY and CDR2 is FYNNEI. V was clipped by 4 bases and J by 4 bases; unmatched bases: 6.

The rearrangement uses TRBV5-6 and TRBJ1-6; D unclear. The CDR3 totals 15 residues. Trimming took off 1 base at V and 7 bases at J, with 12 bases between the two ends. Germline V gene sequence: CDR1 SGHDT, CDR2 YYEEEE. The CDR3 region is CASSLRSIGNSPLHF. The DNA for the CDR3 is TGTGCCAGCAGCTTGAGGTCGATAGGGAATTCACCCCTCCACTTT.

CDR3 loop: CASSPLTRGHTNTGELFF. The CDR3 nucleotides are TGTGCCAGCAGCCCCCTTACTAGGGGGCATACGAACACCGGGGAGCTGTTTTTT. J is TRBJ2-2 and V is TRBV7-2; TRBD1 aligns across 7 bases. The CDR3 is 18 residues long. Trimming removed 5 bases from V and 0 bases from J; junction bases left unmatched: 12. The V gene's germline CDR1 is SGHTA and CDR2 FQGNSA. The full variable domain, with the rest looked up from reference TRBV7-2 and TRBJ2-2, is GAGVSQSPSNKVTEKGKDVELRCDPISGHTALYWYRQSLGQGLEFLIYFQGNSAPDKSGLPSDRFSAERTGGSVSTLTIQRTQQEDSAVYLCASSPLTRGHTNTGELFFGEGSRLTVL.

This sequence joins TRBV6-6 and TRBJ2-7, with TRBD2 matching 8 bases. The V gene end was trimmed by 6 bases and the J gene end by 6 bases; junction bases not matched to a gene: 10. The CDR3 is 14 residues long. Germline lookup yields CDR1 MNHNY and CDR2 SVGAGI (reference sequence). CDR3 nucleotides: TGTGCCAGCAGCAAGCGGGAGAGGCCCTCCGAGCAGTACTTC. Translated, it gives CASSKRERPSEQYF.

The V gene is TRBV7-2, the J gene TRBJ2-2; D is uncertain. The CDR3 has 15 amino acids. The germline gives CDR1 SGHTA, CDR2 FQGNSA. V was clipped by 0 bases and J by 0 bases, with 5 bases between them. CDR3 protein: CASSLALSNTGELFF. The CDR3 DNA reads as TGTGCCAGCAGCTTAGCCTTATCGAACACCGGGGAGCTGTTTTTT.

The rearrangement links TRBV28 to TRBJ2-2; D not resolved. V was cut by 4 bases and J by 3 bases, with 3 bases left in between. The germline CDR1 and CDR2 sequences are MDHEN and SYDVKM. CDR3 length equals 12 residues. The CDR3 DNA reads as TGTGCCAGCAGTTACCACACCGGGGAGCTGTTTTTT. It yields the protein CASSYHTGELFF.

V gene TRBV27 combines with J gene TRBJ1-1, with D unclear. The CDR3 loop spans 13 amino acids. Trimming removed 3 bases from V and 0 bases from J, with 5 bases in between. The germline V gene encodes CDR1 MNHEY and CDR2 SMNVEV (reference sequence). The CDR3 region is CASSFLMNTEAFF. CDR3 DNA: TGTGCCAGCAGTTTCTTAATGAACACTGAAGCTTTCTTT.

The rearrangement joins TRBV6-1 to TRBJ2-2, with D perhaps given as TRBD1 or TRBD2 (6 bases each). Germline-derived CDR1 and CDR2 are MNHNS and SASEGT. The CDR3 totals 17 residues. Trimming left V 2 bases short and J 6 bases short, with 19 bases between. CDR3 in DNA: TGTGCCAGCAGTGAACGGGGGCCTTACTCGGGGTCCGGGGAGCTGTTTTTT. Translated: CASSERGPYSGSGELFF.

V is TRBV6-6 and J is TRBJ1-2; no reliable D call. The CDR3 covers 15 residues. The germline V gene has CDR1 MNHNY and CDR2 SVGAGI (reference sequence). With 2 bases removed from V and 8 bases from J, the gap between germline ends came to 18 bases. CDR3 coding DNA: TGTGCCAGCAGTTACGAGGCAGGTTGGAGTTACGGCTACACCTTC. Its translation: CASSYEAGWSYGYTF.

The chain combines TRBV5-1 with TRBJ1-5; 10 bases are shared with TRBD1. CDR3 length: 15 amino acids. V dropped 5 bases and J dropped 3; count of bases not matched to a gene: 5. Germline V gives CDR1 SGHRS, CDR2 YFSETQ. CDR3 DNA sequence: TGCGCCAGCAGAGGCGGGACAGGGGTCAATCAGCCCCAGCATTTT. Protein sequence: CASRGGTGVNQPQHF.

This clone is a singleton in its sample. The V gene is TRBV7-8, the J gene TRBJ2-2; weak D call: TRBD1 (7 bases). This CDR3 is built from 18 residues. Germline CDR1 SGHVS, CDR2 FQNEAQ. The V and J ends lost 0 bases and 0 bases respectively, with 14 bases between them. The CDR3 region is CASSLAGRGASNTGELFF. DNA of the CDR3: TGTGCCAGCAGCTTAGCAGGCAGGGGGGCGTCGAACACCGGGGAGCTGTTTTTT.

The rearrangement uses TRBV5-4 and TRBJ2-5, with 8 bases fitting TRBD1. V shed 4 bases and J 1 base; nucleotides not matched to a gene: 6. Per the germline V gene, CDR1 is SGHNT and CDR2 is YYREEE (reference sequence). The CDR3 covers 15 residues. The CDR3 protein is CASSREGTGQETQYF. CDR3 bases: TGTGCCAGCAGCCGGGAAGGGACAGGCCAAGAGACCCAGTACTTC.

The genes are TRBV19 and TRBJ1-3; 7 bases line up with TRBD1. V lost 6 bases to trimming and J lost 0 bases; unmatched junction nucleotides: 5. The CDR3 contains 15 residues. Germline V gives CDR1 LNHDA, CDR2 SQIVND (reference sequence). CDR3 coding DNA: TGTGCCAGTAGCCCGGGACAGCACTCTGGAAACACCATATATTTT. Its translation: CASSPGQHSGNTIYF.